One and the same sample provided the 16 T cell receptor beta chains below, sequenced in a study of T cells after yellow fever vaccination. TCRdb processed the 5' RACE reads anew with MiXCR; each CDR3 protein has one entry. The sample lists 250,000 to 350,000 distinct CDR3 sequences, approximately 4% occurring once. The sequences come from PBMCs, collected 15 days after the yellow fever booster vaccination. These receptors all come from a man between 18 and 29 years old who received the YFV17D yellow fever vaccine.

In its sample, this clonotype was seen many times. The genes are TRBV4-1 and TRBJ2-1, with 7 bases fitting TRBD2. The CDR3 has 16 amino acids. Germline assignment: CDR1 MGHRA and CDR2 YSYEKL. V lost 4 bases, J lost 5 bases, and 11 bases stayed unmatched. The CDR3 protein is CASSPFPGGRHNEQFF. DNA for the CDR3: TGCGCCAGCAGCCCCTTCCCCGGGGGGAGGCACAATGAGCAGTTCTTC.

This clonotype was seen ten or more times. The V call is TRBV15, the J call TRBJ1-2; D is unresolved. Trimming shortened V by 0 bases and J by 8 bases, and 10 bases separated the two germline ends. This CDR3 is 13 amino acids long. CDR1 is LNHNV, CDR2 YYDKDF, per germline (reference sequence). This chain's CDR3 is CATSRDEGRGYTF. Here the CDR3 DNA reads TGTGCCACCAGCAGAGATGAGGGAAGGGGCTACACCTTC.

There are a few counts of this clonotype. Written as DNA, the CDR3 is TGTGCCAGCAGCCATTGGACCACTGAAGCTTTCTTT. Residues: CASSHWTTEAFF. The genes are TRBV3-1 and TRBJ1-1; D gene uncertain. Trimming stripped 3 bases from V and 4 bases from J, with 6 bases between. The CDR3 runs to 12 residues. Germline V gives CDR1 LGHDT, CDR2 YNNKEL (reference sequence).

The table lists this clonotype with many counts. The rearrangement links TRBV4-2 to TRBJ2-3; 8 positions match TRBD1. The trim removed 5 bases at V and 2 bases at J, leaving 9 bases unmatched. Germline V gene data show CDR1 as LGHNA and CDR2 as YNFKEQ. The CDR3 extends over 16 amino acids. The CDR3 bases are TGTGCCAGCAGCTGGACGACAGGGGCCTACACAGATACGCAGTATTTT. This sequence encodes CASSWTTGAYTDTQYF.

In its sample, this clonotype was seen many times. This rearrangement joins TRBV7-9 to TRBJ1-2, with 7 positions matching TRBD1. The V and J ends lost 4 bases and 4 bases, in that order; junction bases with no gene match: 9. CDR3 length: 15 amino acids. CDR1 is SEHNR, CDR2 FQNEAQ, per germline (reference sequence). Written as DNA, the CDR3 is TGTGCCAGCAGCTCGGGGGACAGCCTTGCCTATGGCTACACCTTC. Translation gives CASSSGDSLAYGYTF.

This clonotype has just a few counts. The rearrangement links TRBV20-1 to TRBJ1-5; perhaps TRBD1 as D (6 bases). The CDR3 loop spans 15 amino acids. The V and J ends lost 3 bases and 3 bases respectively, with 15 bases between them. Germline lookup yields CDR1 DFQATT and CDR2 SNEGSKA (reference sequence). The chain's CDR3 is CSASSSGANNQPQHF. In nucleotides, the CDR3 is TGCAGTGCTAGTTCATCGGGGGCGAACAATCAGCCCCAGCATTTT.

Only a few counts were recorded for this clonotype. This rearrangement joins TRBV4-3 to TRBJ1-2; D is ambiguous. CDR3 length: 15 amino acids. Per the germline V gene, CDR1 is LGHNA and CDR2 is YSLEER. Trimming removed 0 bases from V and 4 bases from J, with 12 bases in between. This CDR3 is CASSQENTAPYGYTF. CDR3 in DNA: TGCGCCAGCAGCCAAGAAAATACAGCACCCTATGGCTACACCTTC.

This clonotype turned up a few times. The genes are TRBV5-5 and TRBJ1-3; D gene ambiguous. There are 13 residues in the CDR3. With 7 bases removed from V and 2 bases from J, the gap between germline ends came to 10 bases. Looked up from germline, CDR1 is SGHKS and CDR2 is YYEKEE (reference sequence). The CDR3 DNA reads TGTGCCAGCCGTAGCTCACCTGGAAACACCATATATTTT. Translation: CASRSSPGNTIYF.

Many counts were recorded for this clonotype. The chain combines TRBV20-1 with TRBJ2-7; D not resolved. The CDR3 length is 12 residues. Deletions cut 3 bases from V and 3 bases from J, with 9 bases between. Germline CDR1 is DFQATT and CDR2 is SNEGSKA (reference sequence). The chain's CDR3 is CSASPKSYEQYV. The CDR3 DNA follows: TGCAGTGCTAGTCCGAAGAGCTACGAGCAGTACGTC.

The chain couples TRBV20-1 to TRBJ1-1; D possibly corresponds to TRBD1 (6 bases). CDR1 and CDR2 from the germline V gene are DFQATT and SNEGSKA (reference sequence). Trimming pared 2 bases from V and 0 bases from J, leaving 13 bases between. CDR3 length equals 15 residues. The CDR3 region is CSARLAGDMNTEAFF. The CDR3 coding sequence is TGCAGTGCTAGACTGGCAGGGGACATGAACACTGAAGCTTTCTTT.

This clonotype was recorded many times. The chain couples TRBV9 to TRBJ2-5; D possibly uses TRBD1 or TRBD2 (6 bases each). V dropped 0 bases and J dropped 6 bases, with 12 bases sitting between them. Germline CDR1 is SGDLS and CDR2 is YYNGEE. This CDR3 has 14 residues. The CDR3 region has the DNA TGTGCCAGCAGCGTAGAGGGGGGCTGGCAGACCCAGTACTTC. It yields the protein CASSVEGGWQTQYF. Filled out from reference TRBV9 and TRBJ2-5, the complete variable domain reads DSGVTQTPKHLITATGQRVTLRCSPRSGDLSVYWYQQSLDQGLQFLIQYYNGEERAKGNILERFSAQQFPDLHSELNLSSLELGDSALYFCASSVEGGWQTQYFGPGTRLLVL.

J is TRBJ2-7 and V is TRBV7-3; TRBD1 agrees at 9 bases. Germline V gene data show CDR1 as SGHTA and CDR2 as FQGTGA. CDR3 size: 17 residues. V dropped 4 bases and J dropped 5; count of bases not matched to a gene: 15. This CDR3 reads CASSSGQGPPGSDEQYF. The CDR3 DNA reads TGTGCCAGCAGCTCCGGACAGGGGCCCCCGGGGTCGGACGAGCAGTACTTC.

This clonotype was observed at least ten times. The DNA for the CDR3 is TGCGCCAGCAGCCTTCACCGGGACAGGATTGGGAACACTGAAGCTTTCTTT. It is translated as CASSLHRDRIGNTEAFF. The chain is built from TRBV5-1 and TRBJ1-1; 8 bases line up with TRBD1. Germline lookup yields CDR1 SGHRS and CDR2 YFSETQ. The CDR3 extends over 17 amino acids. With V trimmed by 4 bases and J by 1 base, 12 bases remained unmatched.

This clonotype was counted many times. The chain joins TRBV29-1 to TRBJ2-3; D perhaps matches TRBD2 (5 bases). Per germline, CDR1 SQVTM and CDR2 ANQGSEA. The CDR3 sequence is 13 residues long. V was clipped by 6 bases and J by 2 bases, with 12 bases between them. The CDR3, as DNA: TGCAGCGTATTGCCCGGGAACACAGATACGCAGTATTTT. The encoded protein is CSVLPGNTDTQYF.

The sample holds a few counts of this clonotype. The V call is TRBV6-5, the J call TRBJ2-7, with unresolved D. The CDR3 covers 14 residues. V gave up 0 bases and J gave up 0 bases, with 6 bases separating them. Germline values: CDR1 MNHEY, CDR2 SVGAGI. CDR3 in DNA: TGTGCCAGCAGTTACTCTGCCAGCTCCTACGAGCAGTACTTC. Translating it yields CASSYSASSYEQYF.

This clonotype was seen only a few times. This chain links TRBV6-6 with TRBJ1-5, with D hard to call. Germline V gene data show CDR1 as MNHNY and CDR2 as SVGAGI (reference sequence). The CDR3 is made up of 12 amino acids. V dropped 7 bases and J dropped 3 bases, with 7 bases sitting between them. CDR3 bases: TGTGCCAGCACCCGAAACAATCAGCCCCAGCATTTT. This codes for CASTRNNQPQHF.